This record looks at one T cell receptor (beta chain) sequence and its context. The antigen it binds to is not known. No qualities accompany the bases; no much larger clone lies one base away. The CDR3 regions of human TCRbeta chains were analyzed by immunosequencing. Turning to the authors' computational methods: Repertoire TCRs were matched against a reference library of SARS-CoV-2-specific TCRs generated with the MIRA antigen-specificity platform. Breadth was defined as the fraction of unique TCRs that were SARS-CoV-2-associated, and depth was defined as the fraction of total T cells that were SARS-CoV-2-associated. Using the MIRA data, every spike-specific TCR was mapped to the spike region that the TCR reacted to and assigned to either a CD4 or a CD8 class. Log10-transformed breadth and depth values were compared by one-way ANOVA with Sidak's multiple comparisons tests. Entries here come from immuneACCESS through TCRdb and include only in-frame sequences with V and J called. Some clones fail to appear in such tables; in the studies checked, an unresolved V gene covers under half of the shortfall, and the cause of the remainder is unknown. That table furnishes V, J and clone size, whereas the DNA furnished D and trimming. This sample has around 95,000 clones in its table, and around 87% of those were observed once. Together, the top ten hold roughly 15% of the sample.

The record originates from a study of T cell responses to AZD1222 COVID-19 vaccine (dated by TCRdb to about 2021). General notes on the study: Because spike-specific TCR depth and breadth did not differ between the two schedules, AZD1222 recipients who got a second dose at roughly 4 weeks were pooled with those who got a second dose at roughly 12 weeks. TCR sequencing was performed for about 250 trial participants, of whom 200 to 210 were given two doses of AZD1222 and some 26 were given two doses of MenACWY control vaccine. Trial participants were enrolled by age into 18-55, 56-69 and 70-plus year subgroups, with 148, 28 and 57 TCR-sequenced participants respectively.

Study-level results and caveats: No day 14 peak-response samples were available, so repertoires were characterized only after the peak T cell response. The vaccine-associated CD4 TCRs covered the entire spike protein, and the dominant responses fell in regions 160-218 and 743-854. After two AZD1222 doses, spike-specific TCR breadth and depth were significantly higher than at day 0 and than in MenACWY recipients. Only five or six AZD1222 recipients were SARS-CoV-2 seropositive at baseline, limiting conclusions about previously exposed vaccinees. Participants were mostly white British, with more females than males. The authors suggested clonal diversity may have been underestimated. The 56-69-year group was small, and its depth increase did not reach significance, likely because of low power. Reportedly, almost half of the unique spike-specific TCRs recognized epitopes lying outside the regions that are mutated in the B.1.351 and B.1.1.7 variants.

The time point label corresponds to: baseline before first vaccination. Vaccinee samples came from UK trials COV001 and COV002, including a single-blind randomized controlled phase 2/3 trial of AZD1222 (ChAdOx1 nCoV-19) in healthy adults. For TCRbeta chain sequencing, PBMC samples were collected from trial participants at day 0 and at day 28 after the second dose. The receptor was derived from an adult in good health. The sequencing used peripheral blood, collected on day 0 of AZD1222 vaccination.

The DNA reads as follows: TGTGCCAGCAGCTGGGAGGGCTCCTACGAGCAGTACTTC. Translated, it reads CASSWEGSYEQYF. The chain couples TRBV5-5 to TRBJ2-7; TRBD2 fits 7 bases in the junction. The CDR3 runs 13 residues from the cysteine to the phenylalanine. Only the CDR3 part of the read is kept: 39 bases, read in frame from the first base. The junction shows trimming of 3 bases on V and 0 bases on J, and the gene matches do not reach 0 bases of it. CDR1 SGHKS and CDR2 YYEKEE are derived from the germline V gene (reference sequence).